Below, 21 T cell receptor beta chains from the same sample are listed, as sequenced in a study of T cell responses to AZD1222 COVID-19 vaccine. Profiling relied on immunoSEQ multiplex PCR, and the TCRdb table lists in-frame clones only, not all of them. The sample has 55,000 to 85,000 clones; 80% to 85% are singletons. The specimen was peripheral blood, collected on day 0 of AZD1222 vaccination. Receptors originate from an adult in good health.

The chain links TRBV4-1 to TRBJ2-1, with 10 bases identical to TRBD1. CDR1 and CDR2 (germline): MGHRA, YSYEKL. The CDR3 length is 15 residues. V shed 1 base, J shed 6 bases, and the junction held 3 bases outside the gene matches. The CDR3 DNA reads TGCGCCAGCAGCCAAGCTGGACAGGGGGGCAATGAGCAGTTCTTC. Protein: CASSQAGQGGNEQFF.

CDR3 bases: TGTGCCAGCAGTTTCAGCCAATATGGCTACACCTTC. Its protein is CASSFSQYGYTF. The rearrangement uses TRBV28 and TRBJ1-2; no definite D call. Trimming shortened V by 3 bases and J by 5 bases, and 7 bases separated the two germline ends. This CDR3 contains 12 residues. CDR1 MDHEN and CDR2 SYDVKM come from the germline V gene.

The chain couples TRBV2 to TRBJ1-1; 7 nucleotides match TRBD1. CDR3 length: 12 amino acids. CDR1 SNHLY and CDR2 FYNNEI come from the germline V gene. The V segment lost 4 bases and the J segment 8 bases; nucleotides outside the gene matches: 4. The CDR3 spells CASSAQGREAFF. CDR3 sequence (DNA): TGTGCCAGCAGTGCACAGGGGAGGGAAGCTTTCTTT.

The chain carries TRBV28 and TRBJ1-5; TRBD1 is a possible D gene (5 bases). The CDR3 covers 19 residues. The germline CDR1 and CDR2 sequences are MDHEN and SYDVKM. With 4 bases removed from V and 0 bases from J, the gap between germline ends came to 22 bases. The CDR3 loop reads CASSWSGGRRFYSNQPQHF. In DNA, the CDR3 is TGTGCCAGCAGTTGGTCTGGGGGACGGAGATTTTATAGCAATCAGCCCCAGCATTTT.

The rearrangement uses TRBV5-1 and TRBJ1-2; TRBD1 might be the D (6 bases). The CDR3 contains 15 residues. The V gene's germline CDR1 is SGHRS and CDR2 YFSETQ. Trimming took off 4 bases at V and 5 bases at J, with 18 bases between the two ends. The DNA for the CDR3 is TGCGCCAGCAGCCGGGGGGCAGGGGCGCGGTATGGCTACACCTTC. Translating gives CASSRGAGARYGYTF.

The rearrangement uses TRBV12-3 or TRBV12-4 and TRBJ1-5, with D perhaps matching TRBD1 (6 bases). CDR3 length: 12 residues. The V gene lost 2 bases and the J gene lost 7 bases, with 6 bases spanning the gap. CDR3 nucleotide sequence: TGTGCCAGCAGTTTAAGGGGGCAGCCCCAGCATTTT. Amino acid sequence: CASSLRGQPQHF.

The chain employs TRBV6-4 and TRBJ1-5; D gene uncertain. Trimming cost V 6 bases and J 3 bases, with 9 bases left between them. The CDR3 spans 13 residues. Looked up from germline, CDR1 is MRHNA and CDR2 is SNTAGT. This CDR3 is CASSGSHNQPQHF. As DNA, the CDR3 is TGTGCCAGCAGCGGTTCGCACAATCAGCCCCAGCATTTT.

V and J are TRBV10-3 and TRBJ1-1, with D hard to call. Trimming pared 4 bases from V and 6 bases from J, leaving 9 bases between. This CDR3 is 12 amino acids long. CDR1 and CDR2 from the germline V gene are ENHRY and SYGVKD. The CDR3 loop is CAISGEQSEAFF. In DNA, the CDR3 is TGTGCCATCAGTGGGGAACAGTCTGAAGCTTTCTTT.

The chain combines TRBV6-4 with TRBJ1-1; 11 nucleotides align to TRBD1. CDR1 is MRHNA and CDR2 is SNTAGT in the germline V gene. This CDR3 region has 15 residues. The trim removed 11 bases at V and 5 bases at J, leaving 13 bases unmatched. The CDR3 sequence is CACPRDRGMVTEAFF. CDR3 in DNA: TGTGCCTGCCCAAGGGACAGGGGGATGGTAACTGAAGCTTTCTTT.

By share, this clone counts as medium-sized (0.01 to 0.1%). The rearrangement links TRBV10-3 to TRBJ1-2; D uncertain. V lost 0 bases to trimming and J lost 8 bases, with 13 bases between them. CDR3 length: 14 amino acids. The germline CDR1 and CDR2 sequences are ENHRY and SYGVKD. This CDR3 reads CAISESMGFLGYTF. The CDR3 nucleotides read TGTGCCATCAGTGAGTCGATGGGGTTCCTAGGCTACACCTTC.

The chain has TRBV7-6 and TRBJ2-1, with 16 positions matching TRBD2. CDR3 length: 19 amino acids. V was clipped by 2 bases and J by 4 bases; unmatched bases: 8. Germline V CDR1 and CDR2: SGHVS, FNYEAQ. In DNA form, the CDR3 reads TGTGCCAGCAGCTTAAGGGGACTAGCGGGGGGGAACCTTTACAATGAGCAGTTCTTC. It specifies CASSLRGLAGGNLYNEQFF.

The J gene is TRBJ2-1, the V gene TRBV5-1; D unclear. Germline CDR1 reads SGHRS; CDR2 reads YFSETQ. The V end lost 0 bases, the J end lost 0 bases, and 7 bases lay between the germline ends. This CDR3 has 15 residues. This chain's CDR3 is CASSLAGSSYNEQFF. DNA of the CDR3: TGCGCCAGCAGCTTGGCCGGTAGCTCCTACAATGAGCAGTTCTTC. Together with reference TRBV5-1 and TRBJ2-1, the CDR3 gives the full variable domain: KAGVTQTPRYLIKTRGQQVTLSCSPISGHRSVSWYQQTPGQGLQFLFEYFSETQRNKGNFPGRFSGRQFSNSRSEMNVSTLELGDSALYLCASSLAGSSYNEQFFGPGTRLTVL.

The chain recombines TRBV28 with TRBJ2-2; 11 bases are shared with TRBD2. This CDR3 is 18 amino acids long. Germline lookup yields CDR1 MDHEN and CDR2 SYDVKM. V lost 3 bases to trimming and J lost 4 bases; unmatched junction nucleotides: 10. The CDR3 region is CASSFPKTGTSGTGELFF. CDR3 coding DNA: TGTGCCAGCAGTTTTCCTAAAACCGGGACTAGCGGCACCGGGGAGCTGTTTTTT.

The chain carries TRBV12-3 or TRBV12-4 and TRBJ2-3; the D gene is possibly TRBD2 (5 bases). This CDR3 contains 12 residues. V was shortened by 7 bases and J by 6 bases, with 11 bases between the two germline ends. CDR3 bases: TGTGCCAGCAAACTAGTAAGCGATACGCAGTATTTT. The encoded protein is CASKLVSDTQYF.

CDR3 in DNA: TGTGCCAGCTCATCGCTTGGCAGAGATCAGCCCCAGCATTTT. Translation: CASSSLGRDQPQHF. This chain connects TRBV18 to TRBJ1-5; D call uncertain. This CDR3 comprises 14 residues. Looked up from germline, CDR1 is KGHSH and CDR2 is LQKENI. Deletions cut 5 bases from V and 5 bases from J, with 13 bases between.

This chain links TRBV7-6 with TRBJ1-5; D may be TRBD1 (6 bases). Germline V gives CDR1 SGHVS, CDR2 FNYEAQ. Trimming cost V 2 bases and J 5 bases, with 13 bases left between them. The CDR3 is 15 residues long. The CDR3 here is CASSLTGTQDQPQHF. CDR3 nucleotide sequence: TGTGCCAGCAGCTTAACAGGGACGCAGGATCAGCCCCAGCATTTT.

Here the CDR3 reads CSVAGSIALTSYGYTF. The CDR3 DNA sequence: TGCAGCGTTGCCGGGAGTATCGCCCTTACCTCCTATGGCTACACCTTC. The gene calls are TRBV29-1 and TRBJ1-2; D ambiguous. The germline V gene has CDR1 SQVTM and CDR2 ANQGSEA. V was clipped by 4 bases and J by 4 bases, with 22 bases between them. This CDR3 spans 16 amino acids.

This rearrangement joins TRBV4-2 to TRBJ2-1, with D perhaps TRBD2 (6 bases). CDR3 size: 13 residues. V was shortened by 2 bases and J by 9 bases, with 11 bases between the two germline ends. In germline, CDR1 is LGHNA, CDR2 YNFKEQ. For the CDR3, the DNA is TGTGCCAGCAGCCAAACTAGCTCGCGTGAGCAGTTCTTC. Its translation: CASSQTSSREQFF.

This clone was seen only once. V usage is TRBV12-3 or TRBV12-4 and J usage is TRBJ1-1, with D possibly matching TRBD1 (5 bases). The V and J ends lost 4 bases and 8 bases respectively, with 11 bases between them. The CDR3 contains 12 residues. CDR3 sequence (DNA): TGTGCCAGCAGTTGGGGAGGGGTAGAAGCTTTCTTT. Protein sequence: CASSWGGVEAFF.

This clone has a handful of counts. Distinct nucleotide sequences in the sample also encode this CDR3. The chain couples TRBV9 to TRBJ1-2; no clear D. V shed 0 bases and J shed 4 bases, with 10 bases lying between them. The CDR3 loop spans 14 amino acids. CDR1 is SGDLS and CDR2 is YYNGEE in the germline V gene. CDR3 in DNA: TGTGCCAGCAGCGTAGACCCAGAAGGCTATGGCTACACCTTC. Protein product: CASSVDPEGYGYTF.

The genes are TRBV20-1 and TRBJ1-5; D remains ambiguous. Germline values: CDR1 DFQATT, CDR2 SNEGSKA (reference sequence). Trimming shortened V by 3 bases and J by 2 bases, and 14 bases separated the two germline ends. The CDR3 length is 15 residues. The CDR3 sequence: CSASRQNEGNQPQHF. The CDR3 DNA follows: TGCAGTGCTAGTCGGCAGAATGAGGGCAATCAGCCCCAGCATTTT.